The rows below give T cell receptor beta chains drawn from one sample of a study of metastatic and nonmetastatic thyroid tumors. TCRdb reanalyzed the PCR reads with MiXCR. The sample shows 35,000 to 50,000 clones, about a sixth of them seen only once. The specimen sequenced was tumor tissue. The source is a female donor with papillary thyroid cancer or a benign thyroid nodule (not recorded which). Some clones in this sample may be carry-over from other donors' samples. Both conserved end residues are trimmed from each CDR3.

j_call v_call cdr3_aa
TRBJ2-2 TRBV4-1 ASSPRLAANTGELF
TRBJ2-7 TRBV28 ASSYGNAYEQY
TRBJ1-2 TRBV9 ASSAMGQAYGYT
TRBJ1-1 TRBV4-3 ASSQERFLDTEAF
TRBJ1-2 TRBV24-1 ATSDRVTSVYGYT
TRBJ1-2 TRBV27 ASSPGQGVFYGYT
TRBJ2-2 TRBV5-4 ASSFSRDASWTGEPF
TRBJ2-1 TRBV2 ASRGVAGSEQF
TRBJ2-1 TRBV5-5 ASSSTGLGNEQF
TRBJ2-7 TRBV20-1 SAIILSGSSHEQY
TRBJ1-2 TRBV6-5 ASSTSRGRGRPDYGYT
TRBJ2-3 TRBV20-1 SAIHGRDRGWPDTQY
TRBJ2-1 TRBV9 ASSPSAWHEQF
TRBJ1-1 TRBV19 ASSRQGIVAEAF
TRBJ2-1 TRBV28 ASSPSRQRTLAGYNEQF
TRBJ2-2 TRBV3-1 ASSRRGDTGELF
TRBJ1-3 TRBV27 ASSVDLQAASSGNTIY
TRBJ1-2 TRBV5-1 ASSSETGRVFGYGYT
TRBJ2-7 TRBV6-1 ASSEGTRGPFFSYEQY
TRBJ2-1 TRBV13 ASSPKGLAGVGRSNEQF